Below, 22 T cell receptor beta chains from the same sample are listed, as sequenced in a study of blood T cells in healthy people across ages. Combining a sample-barcoded 5' primer with a J-beta primer mix, a second PCR ran for about 7 to 11 cycles. TCRdb independently ran MiXCR on the 5' RACE reads; one entry per CDR3 protein. Among around 690,000 distinct CDR3 sequences listed, 45% to 65% were seen once. Material: blood. Receptor source: a man aged 60-69 years in good health.

The CDR3 spells CASSQDRWQRAEQFF. The CDR3, as DNA: TGTGCCAGCAGCCAAGATCGATGGCAGCGGGCTGAGCAGTTCTTC. The chain has TRBV14 and TRBJ2-1, with a weak D call TRBD2 (6 bases). The V gene lost 0 bases and the J gene lost 9 bases, with 15 bases spanning the gap. CDR1 is SGHDN and CDR2 is FVKESK in the germline V gene. The CDR3 is made up of 15 amino acids.

The chain employs TRBV20-1 and TRBJ2-7; perhaps D is TRBD1 or TRBD2 (5 bases each). The V end was cut by 3 bases, the J end by 2 bases, with 11 bases between. This CDR3 is built from 13 residues. CDR1 and CDR2 from the germline V gene are DFQATT and SNEGSKA (reference sequence). The CDR3 region has the DNA TGCAGTGCTAGGGGGACCACTGCCTACGAGCAGTACTTC. Translating it yields CSARGTTAYEQYF.

The V gene is TRBV6-6, the J gene TRBJ1-1, with unresolved D. The ends were cut back, 4 bases at V and 0 bases at J, with 6 bases in the middle. The CDR3 spans 13 residues. CDR1 is MNHNY, CDR2 SVGAGI, per germline (reference sequence). The CDR3 here is CASSSPMNTEAFF. The CDR3 nucleotides read TGTGCCAGCAGTTCACCAATGAACACTGAAGCTTTCTTT.

In this sample, this clonotype turned up a few times. The chain uses TRBV20-1 and TRBJ2-6; D uncertain. The CDR3 sequence is 12 residues long. V lost 3 bases and J 2 bases, leaving 2 bases between the germline ends. Germline CDR1 DFQATT, CDR2 SNEGSKA (reference sequence). Here the CDR3 reads CSASAGANVLTF. CDR3 nucleotide sequence: TGCAGTGCTAGTGCTGGGGCCAACGTCCTGACTTTC.

This clonotype was seen a few times. As DNA, the CDR3 is TGTGCCAGCAGCGACACTAGCGAGCAGTTCTTC. The encoded protein is CASSDTSEQFF. The rearrangement links TRBV3-1 to TRBJ2-1, with D possibly matching TRBD2 (6 bases). Germline V gene sequence: CDR1 LGHDT, CDR2 YNNKEL (reference sequence). CDR3 length: 11 residues. Trimming cost V 5 bases and J 10 bases, with 9 bases left between them.

This clonotype was recorded a few times. This rearrangement joins TRBV5-1 to TRBJ2-1, with D possibly TRBD2 on 7 matching bases. Deletions cut 4 bases from V and 1 base from J, with 15 bases between. CDR3 length: 16 amino acids. In germline, CDR1 is SGHRS, CDR2 YFSETQ. CDR3 bases: TGCGCCAGCAGCCCGTGGGGGGGGACATCCTACAATGAGCAGTTCTTC. Encoded protein: CASSPWGGTSYNEQFF.

This clonotype was counted only a few times. The CDR3 reads CATSEGRNNEQFF. In DNA, the CDR3 is TGTGCCACCAGTGAGGGGAGAAACAATGAGCAGTTCTTC. The genes are TRBV15 and TRBJ2-1; D possibly uses TRBD1 or TRBD2 (5 bases each). The CDR3 covers 13 residues. Trimming removed 6 bases at V and 5 bases at J, with 11 bases between. The V gene's germline CDR1 is LNHNV and CDR2 YYDKDF (reference sequence).

The chain couples TRBV3-1 to TRBJ2-5; TRBD2 agrees at 13 bases. Germline V gives CDR1 LGHDT, CDR2 YNNKEL (reference sequence). The CDR3 length is 18 residues. V dropped 0 bases and J dropped 2; count of bases not matched to a gene: 6. The CDR3 region is CASSQEGTSGALQETQYF. CDR3 coding DNA: TGTGCCAGCAGCCAAGAGGGGACTAGCGGGGCCCTGCAAGAGACCCAGTACTTC.

This clonotype has a handful of counts. The chain combines TRBV29-1 with TRBJ1-5; D is ambiguous. The ends were cut back, 7 bases at V and 3 bases at J, with 16 bases in the middle. This CDR3 spans 14 amino acids. From germline, CDR1 is SQVTM and CDR2 ANQGSEA. CDR3 sequence: CSATSEDPNQPQHF. In nucleotides, the CDR3 is TGCAGCGCTACGTCCGAGGACCCCAATCAGCCCCAGCATTTT. Filled out from reference TRBV29-1 and TRBJ1-5, the complete variable domain reads SAVISQKPSRDICQRGTSLTIQCQVDSQVTMMFWYRQQPGQSLTLIATANQGSEATYESGFVIDKFPISRPNLTFSTLTVSNMSPEDSSIYLCSATSEDPNQPQHFGDGTRLSIL.

The chain couples TRBV15 to TRBJ2-1; 8 positions agree with TRBD1. Germline-derived CDR1 and CDR2 are LNHNV and YYDKDF (reference sequence). Trimming took 3 bases from V and 4 from J; bases not matched to a gene: 5. This CDR3 spans 15 amino acids. CDR3 sequence reads: CATSSTGGPYNEQFF. The CDR3, as DNA: TGTGCCACCAGCAGTACAGGGGGACCATACAATGAGCAGTTCTTC.

The genes are TRBV20-1 and TRBJ2-7, with 7 bases lining up with TRBD2. The germline V gene has CDR1 DFQATT and CDR2 SNEGSKA (reference sequence). The CDR3 loop spans 12 amino acids. J gave up 3 bases and V 5 bases, and 4 bases lay outside the gene matches. The DNA for the CDR3 is TGCAGTGCTGTGGGCGGGGGCTACGAGCAGTACTTC. Its translation: CSAVGGGYEQYF.

The CDR3, as DNA: TGTGCCAGCAGTTACTCGGTGGGGGAGGATACGCAGTATTTT. The encoded protein is CASSYSVGEDTQYF. The chain is built from TRBV6-5 and TRBJ2-3; the D gene could be TRBD1 or TRBD2 (5 bases each). The V end lost 0 bases, the J end lost 6 bases, and 10 bases lay between the germline ends. Germline assignment: CDR1 MNHEY and CDR2 SVGAGI. The CDR3 is 14 amino acids.

The chain employs TRBV10-3 and TRBJ1-2; 7 bases are a match to TRBD1. The germline V gene encodes CDR1 ENHRY and CDR2 SYGVKD. The CDR3 spans 15 residues. With 4 bases clipped from V and 3 bases from J, the junction kept 8 bases outside the gene matches. The CDR3 nucleotides read TGTGCCATCAGTGGGGACAGTCGAAGGGACTATGGCTACACCTTC. The encoded protein is CAISGDSRRDYGYTF.

The V and J genes are TRBV10-3 and TRBJ2-3; 10 bases agree with TRBD2. The CDR3 runs 15 residues. J was trimmed by 2 bases and V by 8 bases; bases with no gene match: 7. Per germline, CDR1 ENHRY and CDR2 SYGVKD. CDR3 in amino acids: CAIGRTSGTTDTQYF. Here the CDR3 DNA reads TGTGCCATCGGGCGCACTAGCGGGACCACAGATACGCAGTATTTT.

The V gene is TRBV14, the J gene TRBJ2-5; D is perhaps TRBD1 or TRBD2 (5 bases each). V dropped 1 base and J dropped 7 bases, with 16 bases sitting between them. Germline CDR1 SGHDN, CDR2 FVKESK. The CDR3 spans 15 residues. The CDR3 protein is CASSQALRGAGTQYF. CDR3 DNA sequence: TGTGCCAGCAGCCAAGCTTTACGGGGCGCGGGGACCCAGTACTTC.

The rearrangement uses TRBV12-3 or TRBV12-4 and TRBJ1-1; 12 bases fit TRBD1. Germline trimming cut 6 bases from V and 6 bases from J; bases unmatched to any gene: 11. The CDR3 has 16 residues. The CDR3 sequence: CASRTGTGGAGAEAFF. The CDR3 nucleotides read TGTGCCAGCAGGACCGGGACAGGGGGCGCCGGAGCTGAAGCTTTCTTT.

This clonotype appeared once. The chain joins TRBV20-1 to TRBJ2-1; 9 nucleotides align to TRBD2. This CDR3 region has 16 residues. CDR1 is DFQATT and CDR2 is SNEGSKA in the germline V gene (reference sequence). Losses at the gene ends were 0 bases for V and 4 bases for J; bases not matched to a gene: 7. The CDR3 DNA is TGCAGTGCTAGAGATCGGGTTAGCGGGGGATACAATGAGCAGTTCTTC. Its translation: CSARDRVSGGYNEQFF.

This chain links TRBV14 with TRBJ2-3, with D possibly TRBD2 on 6 matching bases. The germline gives CDR1 SGHDN, CDR2 FVKESK. The V end was cut by 0 bases, the J end by 5 bases, with 18 bases between. The CDR3 is 17 residues long. The DNA for the CDR3 is TGTGCCAGCAGCCAAGATCGGAGCGGGCTGAGGCAAGATACGCAGTATTTT. Protein: CASSQDRSGLRQDTQYF.

This clonotype was recorded a few times. The gene calls are TRBV28 and TRBJ2-5, with D hard to call. V was pared by 7 bases and J by 5 bases, with 14 bases between. The CDR3 has 13 residues. Germline CDR1 and CDR2: MDHEN and SYDVKM. CDR3: CASMARLLETQYF. CDR3 nucleotides: TGTGCCAGCATGGCCAGACTTTTGGAGACCCAGTACTTC.

The chain couples TRBV20-1 to TRBJ1-5; D gene uncertain. The V gene lost 6 bases and the J gene lost 0 bases, with 9 bases spanning the gap. CDR1 and CDR2 from the germline V gene are DFQATT and SNEGSKA (reference sequence). The CDR3 runs 13 residues. The chain's CDR3 is CSAVTNSNQPQHF. The CDR3 region has the DNA TGCAGTGCAGTCACAAATAGCAATCAGCCCCAGCATTTT.

This chain connects TRBV15 to TRBJ1-1; D is uncertain. Trimming took off 0 bases at V and 0 bases at J, with 5 bases between the two ends. CDR1 and CDR2 from the germline V gene are LNHNV and YYDKDF (reference sequence). This CDR3 has 14 amino acids. The CDR3 region has the DNA TGTGCCACCAGCAGAGATGGTCTGAACACTGAAGCTTTCTTT. Translated, it gives CATSRDGLNTEAFF.

V gene TRBV6-1 combines with J gene TRBJ2-3, with TRBD2 matching 7 bases. The CDR3 is 12 amino acids. Losses at the gene ends were 6 bases for V and 8 bases for J; bases not matched to a gene: 5. Germline V gene sequence: CDR1 MNHNS, CDR2 SASEGT. As DNA, the CDR3 is TGTGCCAGCAGAGCCCGGGAGGTTACGCAGTATTTT. Amino acids: CASRAREVTQYF.